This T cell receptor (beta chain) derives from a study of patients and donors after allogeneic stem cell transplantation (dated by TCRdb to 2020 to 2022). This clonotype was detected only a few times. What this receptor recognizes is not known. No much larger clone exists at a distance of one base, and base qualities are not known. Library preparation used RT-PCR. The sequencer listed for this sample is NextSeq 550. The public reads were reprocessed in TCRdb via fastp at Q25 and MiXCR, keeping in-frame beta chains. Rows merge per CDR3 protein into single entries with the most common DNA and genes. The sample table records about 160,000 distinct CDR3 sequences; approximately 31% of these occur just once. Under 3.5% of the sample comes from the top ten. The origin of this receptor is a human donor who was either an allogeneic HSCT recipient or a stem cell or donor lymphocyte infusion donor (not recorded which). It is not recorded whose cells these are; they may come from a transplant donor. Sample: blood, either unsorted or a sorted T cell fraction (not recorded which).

The DNA sequence is TGCAGTGCTAACCGGGACAGGGGCCGGCCCCAGCATTTT. Its translation is CSANRDRGRPQHF. The rearrangement joined TRBV20-1 to TRBJ1-5; 10 nucleotides in the junction match TRBD1. According to the germline V gene (reference sequence), CDR1 reads DFQATT and CDR2 reads SNEGSKA. The CDR3 covers 13 residues, taking in both the cysteine and the phenylalanine. The sequence is cut down to CDR3 DNA, 39 bases in frame from base 1. Relative to germline, V is missing 4 bases and J is missing 9 bases, with 6 bases of the junction outside any gene match.